These T cell receptor beta chains were read from a single sample in a study of identifying expanded T cells in peripheral blood. This table comes from immunoSEQ multiplex PCR, and its TCRdb copy is limited to in-frame clones, with some not included. The repertoire includes over 85,000 clones, about 91% of them detected once, and approximately 14% sits in the top ten. Material: blood. The receptors were gathered from a person aged 18 to 75 in good health. Each CDR3 is given without its conserved first and last residue. Fields, in order: D gene, V gene, CDR3 length, CDR3 protein. A D gene is named only where the DNA matches it firmly.

D gene: -
V gene: TRBV15
CDR3 length: 14
CDR3 protein: ATSRGGGSGANVLT

D gene: TRBD1
V gene: TRBV7-2
CDR3 length: 12
CDR3 protein: ASSSRTGEETQY

D gene: -
V gene: TRBV19
CDR3 length: 13
CDR3 protein: ASSIDAGASFGQY

D gene: TRBD1
V gene: TRBV30
CDR3 length: 10
CDR3 protein: AWVGTAYGYT

D gene: -
V gene: TRBV10-3
CDR3 length: 13
CDR3 protein: AISARGGENTEAF

D gene: -
V gene: TRBV6-1
CDR3 length: 11
CDR3 protein: ASSEVGKNIQY

D gene: -
V gene: TRBV5-1
CDR3 length: 14
CDR3 protein: ASSFGGNANTGELF

D gene: -
V gene: TRBV28
CDR3 length: 11
CDR3 protein: ASSSTPNYGYT

D gene: -
V gene: TRBV2
CDR3 length: 13
CDR3 protein: ASRSTRGSSYEQY

D gene: -
V gene: TRBV6-5
CDR3 length: 10
CDR3 protein: ASSYPGHEQY

D gene: -
V gene: TRBV2
CDR3 length: 11
CDR3 protein: ASRTESHEKLF

D gene: TRBD1
V gene: TRBV7-6
CDR3 length: 15
CDR3 protein: ASSSTGGTGGTDTQY

D gene: TRBD1
V gene: TRBV18
CDR3 length: 11
CDR3 protein: ASSRTGNTEAF

D gene: TRBD2
V gene: TRBV5-1
CDR3 length: 15
CDR3 protein: ASSRALAGGPGYEQY

D gene: TRBD1
V gene: TRBV4-2
CDR3 length: 16
CDR3 protein: ASSQGGDRDNYNSPLH

D gene: -
V gene: TRBV28
CDR3 length: 11
CDR3 protein: ASSWPGPYEQY

D gene: TRBD1
V gene: TRBV7-2
CDR3 length: 14
CDR3 protein: ASSLVGTGGGNIQY

D gene: -
V gene: TRBV11-2
CDR3 length: 14
CDR3 protein: ASSSDRLSNTGELF

D gene: -
V gene: TRBV2
CDR3 length: 11
CDR3 protein: ASLLGGGYGYT

D gene: -
V gene: TRBV29-1
CDR3 length: 13
CDR3 protein: SVERTRALQETQY

D gene: TRBD2
V gene: TRBV7-3
CDR3 length: 15
CDR3 protein: ASSLTSGGSLEDTQY

D gene: -
V gene: TRBV18
CDR3 length: 11
CDR3 protein: ASSPEANQPQH

D gene: -
V gene: TRBV27
CDR3 length: 11
CDR3 protein: ASTSRTRETQY

D gene: -
V gene: TRBV9
CDR3 length: 12
CDR3 protein: ASSVEDAVDTQY

D gene: -
V gene: TRBV29-1
CDR3 length: 11
CDR3 protein: SSLAARNTEAF

D gene: -
V gene: TRBV5-6
CDR3 length: 12
CDR3 protein: ASSLSQRGETQY

D gene: -
V gene: TRBV4-3
CDR3 length: 13
CDR3 protein: ASSQDVLFTDTQY

D gene: -
V gene: TRBV19
CDR3 length: 15
CDR3 protein: ASQNTYRDLYAYEQY

D gene: -
V gene: TRBV10-3
CDR3 length: 13
CDR3 protein: AISEGNWGVNEQF

D gene: -
V gene: TRBV14
CDR3 length: 12
CDR3 protein: ASSQDSKSYGYT

D gene: -
V gene: TRBV5-1
CDR3 length: 13
CDR3 protein: ASRAGQAGANVLT

D gene: -
V gene: TRBV6-5
CDR3 length: 11
CDR3 protein: ASSKDSPRSQY

D gene: -
V gene: TRBV25-1
CDR3 length: 13
CDR3 protein: ASSDSRDFRETQY

D gene: TRBD2
V gene: TRBV29-1
CDR3 length: 15
CDR3 protein: SVRGGSGLKGISEQY

D gene: TRBD1
V gene: TRBV15
CDR3 length: 13
CDR3 protein: ATSLDRVLNTEAF

D gene: -
V gene: TRBV29-1
CDR3 length: 11
CDR3 protein: SVGRQYPYEQY

D gene: -
V gene: TRBV19
CDR3 length: 12
CDR3 protein: ATARAPRTGELF

D gene: TRBD1
V gene: TRBV6-1
CDR3 length: 11
CDR3 protein: ASSPGQSYEQY

D gene: TRBD1
V gene: TRBV7-2
CDR3 length: 12
CDR3 protein: ASSLGQVGREQY

D gene: TRBD1
V gene: TRBV18
CDR3 length: 14
CDR3 protein: ASSPLPGQGGYEQY

D gene: -
V gene: TRBV2
CDR3 length: 11
CDR3 protein: ASISAASYEQY

D gene: TRBD1
V gene: TRBV15
CDR3 length: 13
CDR3 protein: ATSREGGGDEKLF

D gene: -
V gene: TRBV5-4
CDR3 length: 14
CDR3 protein: ASSLRVGGTNEKLF